This T cell receptor (beta chain) was profiled in a study of technical replicates of blood from a few donors. In this sample, this clone turned up once. A junction boundary mismatches the germline segment, possibly from a read error. Only in-frame clones appear in the TCRdb table, and some are missing; sequencing was by immunoSEQ multiplex PCR. The table includes about 83,000 clones, around 90% detected once. CDR3 length: 17 amino acids. Germline loops: CDR1 LNHNV, CDR2 YYDKDF (reference sequence). This TCR came from a human donor in good health. The specimen sequenced was T cells isolated from PBMCs. The chain recombines TRBV15 with TRBJ2-1; 12 bases agree with TRBD2. In DNA form, the CDR3 reads TGTGCCACCAGCGGAGATCTAGCGGGGGGGACCTACAATGAGCAGTTCTTC. Translation: CATSGDLAGGTYNEQFF.